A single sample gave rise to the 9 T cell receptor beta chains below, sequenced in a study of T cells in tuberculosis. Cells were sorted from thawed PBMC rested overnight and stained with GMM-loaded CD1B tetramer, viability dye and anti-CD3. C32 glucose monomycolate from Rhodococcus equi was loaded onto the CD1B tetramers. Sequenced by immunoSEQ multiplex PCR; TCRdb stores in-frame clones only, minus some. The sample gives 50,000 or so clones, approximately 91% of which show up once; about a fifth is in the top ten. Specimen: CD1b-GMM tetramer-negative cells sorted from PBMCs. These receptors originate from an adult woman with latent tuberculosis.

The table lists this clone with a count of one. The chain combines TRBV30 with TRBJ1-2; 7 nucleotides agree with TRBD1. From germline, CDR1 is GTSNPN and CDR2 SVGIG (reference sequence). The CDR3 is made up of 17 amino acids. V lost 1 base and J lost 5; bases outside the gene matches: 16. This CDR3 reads CAWSAGTATLESYGYTF. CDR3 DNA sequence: TGTGCCTGGAGTGCCGGGACAGCCACTTTAGAATCGTATGGCTACACCTTC.

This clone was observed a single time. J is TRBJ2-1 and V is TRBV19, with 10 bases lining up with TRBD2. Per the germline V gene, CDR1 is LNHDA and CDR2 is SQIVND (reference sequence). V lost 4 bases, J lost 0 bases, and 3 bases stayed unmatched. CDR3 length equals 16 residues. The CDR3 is CASSRASGSSYNEQFF. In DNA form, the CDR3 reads TGTGCCAGTAGTAGGGCTAGCGGGAGCTCCTACAATGAGCAGTTCTTC.

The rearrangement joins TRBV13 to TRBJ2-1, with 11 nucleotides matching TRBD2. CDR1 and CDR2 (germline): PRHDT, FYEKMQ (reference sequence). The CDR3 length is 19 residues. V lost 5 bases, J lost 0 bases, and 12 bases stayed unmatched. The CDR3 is CASSPQTSGEGTSYNEQFF. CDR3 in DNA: TGTGCCAGCAGCCCCCAGACTAGCGGGGAGGGCACCTCCTACAATGAGCAGTTCTTC.

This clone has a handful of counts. Here the CDR3 DNA reads TGTGCCAGCAGTGCCATCACAGGGTTAGCTCAGCCCCAGCATTTT. Its protein is CASSAITGLAQPQHF. V gene TRBV28 combines with J gene TRBJ1-5; possibly TRBD1 for D (6 bases). CDR1 and CDR2 from the germline V gene are MDHEN and SYDVKM. V dropped 5 bases and J dropped 6 bases, with 17 bases sitting between them. The CDR3 is made up of 15 amino acids.

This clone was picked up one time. This CDR3 reads CASSPAIQGMNTEAFF. The DNA for the CDR3 is TGTGCCAGCTCACCGGCTATACAGGGTATGAACACTGAAGCTTTCTTT. The chain joins TRBV18 to TRBJ1-1; tentative D call: TRBD1 (6 bases). CDR1 and CDR2 from the germline V gene are KGHSH and LQKENI. The length of the CDR3 is 16 residues. V was clipped by 3 bases and J by 0 bases, with 14 bases between them.

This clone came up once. CDR3: CASSQDSLNTEAFF. CDR3 in DNA: TGTGCCAGCAGCCAAGACAGTTTGAACACTGAAGCTTTCTTT. This chain joins TRBV14 and TRBJ1-1; D is ambiguous. The germline CDR1 and CDR2 sequences are SGHDN and FVKESK. The CDR3 extends over 14 amino acids. V was shortened by 0 bases and J by 0 bases, with 5 bases between the two germline ends.

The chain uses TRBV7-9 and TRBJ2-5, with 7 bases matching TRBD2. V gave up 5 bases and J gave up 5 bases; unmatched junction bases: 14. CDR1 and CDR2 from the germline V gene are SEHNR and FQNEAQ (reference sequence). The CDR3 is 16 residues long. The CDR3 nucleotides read TGTGCCAGCAGCGCTAGTAGAGGGAGGGTTCGGGAGACCCAGTACTTC. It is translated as CASSASRGRVRETQYF. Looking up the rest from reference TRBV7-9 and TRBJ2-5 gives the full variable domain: DTGVSQNPRHKITKRGQNVTFRCDPISEHNRLYWYRQTLGQGPEFLTYFQNEAQLEKSRLLSDRFSAERPKGSFSTLEIQRTEQGDSAMYLCASSASRGRVRETQYFGPGTRLLVL.

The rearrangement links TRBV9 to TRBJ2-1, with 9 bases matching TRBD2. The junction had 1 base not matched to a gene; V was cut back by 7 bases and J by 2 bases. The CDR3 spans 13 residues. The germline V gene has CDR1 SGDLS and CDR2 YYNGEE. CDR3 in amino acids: CASGTSPYNEQFF. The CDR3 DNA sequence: TGTGCCAGCGGGACTAGCCCCTACAATGAGCAGTTCTTC.

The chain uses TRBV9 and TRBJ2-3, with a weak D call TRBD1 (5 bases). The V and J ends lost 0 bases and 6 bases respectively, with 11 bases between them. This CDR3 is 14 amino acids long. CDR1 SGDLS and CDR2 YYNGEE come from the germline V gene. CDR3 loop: CASSVAGAGDTQYF. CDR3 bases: TGTGCCAGCAGCGTAGCTGGGGCCGGGGATACGCAGTATTTT.